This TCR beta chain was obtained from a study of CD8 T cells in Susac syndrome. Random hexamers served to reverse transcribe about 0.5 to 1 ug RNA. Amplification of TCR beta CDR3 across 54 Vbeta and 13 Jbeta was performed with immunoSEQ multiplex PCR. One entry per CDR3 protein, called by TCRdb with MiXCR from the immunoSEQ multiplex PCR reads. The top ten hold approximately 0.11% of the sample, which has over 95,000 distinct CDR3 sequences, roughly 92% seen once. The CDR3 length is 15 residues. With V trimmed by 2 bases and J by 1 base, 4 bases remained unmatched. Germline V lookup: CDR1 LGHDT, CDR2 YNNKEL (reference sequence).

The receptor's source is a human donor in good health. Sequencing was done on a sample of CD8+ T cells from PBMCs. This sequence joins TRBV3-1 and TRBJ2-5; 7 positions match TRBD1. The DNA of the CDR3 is TGTGCCAGCAGCCAATTGGGGACAGTCCAAGAGACCCAGTACTTC. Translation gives CASSQLGTVQETQYF.